This T cell receptor (beta chain) is from a study of blood T cells in healthy people across ages. A second PCR of roughly 7 to 11 cycles used a sample-barcoded 5' primer and a J-beta primer mix. In TCRdb, the 5' RACE reads were re-called with MiXCR into one record per CDR3 protein. The sample lists about 1.8 million distinct CDR3 sequences, approximately 50% seen once, with 2% to 2.5% in the top ten. Donors gave about 9.3 milliliters of peripheral blood apiece. Total RNA, at least 5 micrograms per sample, was extracted from PBMCs. Study findings and constraints: Estimated diversity, derived from one million T cells, was regarded as an underestimate.

A note on this clonotype: The antigen remains undetermined.

Between the trimmed V and J ends, which lost 1 base and 2 bases, there was a span of 17 bases. Germline V gives CDR1 SGHVS, CDR2 FNYEAQ. This CDR3 contains 17 residues. Input material: blood. The TCR sequence derives from a woman between 35 and 50 years old in good health. V usage is TRBV7-6 and J usage is TRBJ2-5; D ambiguous. CDR3 residues: CASSLVDRPRRQETQYF. CDR3 bases: TGTGCCAGCAGCTTAGTAGACCGCCCTCGGAGACAAGAGACCCAGTACTTC.